This T cell receptor (beta chain) was sequenced for a study of T cell changes during pregnancy in multiple sclerosis. Some clones are missing from TCRdb's copy, which holds only in-frame ones; the method was immunoSEQ multiplex PCR. The table includes 25,000 to 35,000 clones, nearly 90% detected once. The clonotype originates from a female donor with multiple sclerosis, enrolled in a pregnancy study. The specimen was CD8+ T cells from peripheral blood mononuclear cells, collected in the second trimester of pregnancy.

CDR3 loop: CASSQDLGLDSYEQYF. CDR3 coding DNA: TGCGCCAGCAGCCAAGATTTGGGACTAGACTCCTACGAGCAGTACTTC. The V and J genes are TRBV4-1 and TRBJ2-7; 8 bases map to TRBD2. With V trimmed by 0 bases and J by 0 bases, 4 bases remained unmatched. The CDR3 contains 16 residues. Germline V gene lookup returns CDR1 MGHRA and CDR2 YSYEKL.